This T cell receptor beta chain was captured in a study of tumor and adjacent non-tumor tissue in lung cancer. Study overall: The cohort had around twelve adenocarcinoma, 2 squamous cell and 1 small cell patients. The patients, roughly 10 men and roughly 5 women, were about 30 to 85 with stage I to III disease. Study results and caveats: TCR diversity was significantly greater in tumor than normal lung tissue.

TCRbeta libraries were built with three rounds of nested PCR, modified from ARM-PCR. TCRdb itself ran the multiplex PCR reads through MiXCR, one entry per CDR3 protein. This sample has fewer than 85,000 distinct CDR3 sequences; 75% to 90% occur once, and the top ten carry roughly 13%. Germline assignment: CDR1 DFQATT and CDR2 SNEGSKA (reference sequence). The CDR3 runs 14 residues. Worth noting for this clonotype: Its cognate antigen is unknown. A junction end diverges from the germline sequence, so it may reflect a read error.

No cell sorting was done before RNA was extracted from the tissue. The sequencing input was lung tumor tissue. This receptor was taken from a woman aged 50 to 60 with non-small cell lung cancer. V gene TRBV20-1 combines with J gene TRBJ2-2; D may be TRBD2 (5 bases). CDR3 residues: CSDRDSAGSGELFF. The CDR3 DNA reads as TGCAGTGACAGAGACTCAGCAGGTTCCGGGGAACTGTTTTTT.